This TCR beta chain appears in the sequencing data of a study of T cell changes during pregnancy in multiple sclerosis. Method: immunoSEQ multiplex PCR; TCRdb's copy keeps in-frame clones and lacks some. The sample holds about 81,000 clones, over 90% seen once. The CDR3 has 18 amino acids. The ends were cut back, 3 bases at V and 0 bases at J, with 15 bases in the middle. Germline CDR1 and CDR2: PRHDT and FYEKMQ (reference sequence). The J gene is TRBJ2-6, the V gene TRBV13; D not certain. The sequence was obtained from a female donor with multiple sclerosis, enrolled in a pregnancy study. This specimen was peripheral blood, taken in the third trimester of pregnancy. CDR3 nucleotide sequence: TGTGCCAGCAGCTTCCCCCTGCCCCATAGCTCTGGGGCCAACGTCCTGACTTTC. Translation gives CASSFPLPHSSGANVLTF.